This T cell receptor beta chain came from a study of blood T cell repertoires in COVID-19 (dated by TCRdb to the early 2020s). At the level of the whole study: Samples from collaborators originated in the United States, Italy and Spain and spanned both the acute and convalescent phases of COVID-19. The material from the prospective study consisted of cDNA or gDNA derived from T cells, B-cell-depleted T cells, or PBMCs. Deeply sampled blood TCRbeta repertoires from subjects exposed to, actively infected with, or recovered from COVID-19 were included in the dataset. The repertoires were released in a freely available public database intended as a resource for research on the immune response to SARS-CoV-2. The samples were drawn from two sources: the first 160 participants of the ongoing ImmuneRACE study, and 1,254 subjects contributed by 6 global collaborators. A de-identified subject ID, COVID-19 status, age in years and sex were almost always included in the sample metadata. Where available, HLA class I and class II types were taken from metadata supplied by the sample provider and were not determined by assay-based typing.

This clone appeared a few times. Its cognate antigen has yet to be identified. Per-nucleotide qualities are absent, and no much larger clonotype sits a single base away. TCRbeta CDR3 regions were amplified from genomic DNA by means of the immunoSEQ Assay, a bias-controlled multiplex PCR. The paper's processing steps were these. Within the assay, amplification of reference gene primers was used to estimate how many nucleated cells each sample contained. To quantify the absolute abundance of each unique TCRbeta CDR3 rearrangement, sequence reads were collapsed and filtered. Productive Simpson clonality was computed per sample as the square root of Simpson's diversity index over productive rearrangements. TCRdb took this table from immuneACCESS and kept in-frame rearrangements with V and J called. Such tables lack part of the clones; where checked against another copy, unresolved V genes explain under half of the gap, and the rest is unexplained. Clone size and V and J calls were adopted from that table, with D and trimming inferred from the DNA. Counted in this sample were about 200,000 clones; 89% of them appeared once. The leading ten clones occupy 4% to 5.5% of the sample.

Here is what the overall study found, with its caveats: How much clinical and demographic metadata was included differed by source and by participant, and the metadata was provided uncurated.

The collaborating institutions used their own protocols to collect whole blood in K2EDTA tubes. For TCRbeta analysis, collaborator samples were shipped as frozen whole blood, as isolated PBMCs, or as DNA extracted from either sample type. The CDR3 has 18 amino acids, counting the end cysteine and phenylalanine. Only CDR3 DNA remains: 54 bases, in frame from the first base. V and J are trimmed by 4 bases and 3 bases, and the gene matches miss 14 bases of the junction. CDR1 and CDR2 (LGHNT, FRNRAP) derive from the germline V gene. Recombination connected TRBV12-5 to TRBJ2-3, with 9 bases in between that match TRBD1. Sequencing was done on a sample of peripheral blood. This clonotype originated in a woman between 40 and 55 years old with acute or convalescent COVID-19. Here is the DNA: TGTGCTAGTGGTTCCCCCGGGGTGATGGGACAGGGTACAGATACGCAGTATTTT. This gives the protein CASGSPGVMGQGTDTQYF.